This TCR beta chain was captured by sequencing in a study of T cell responses to AZD1222 COVID-19 vaccine. Study outcomes and limitations: Sampling that yielded the repertoires occurred only after the peak T cell response. Seropositive at baseline were only a handful of AZD1222 recipients. Close to half of all spike-specific TCRs reportedly target regions of the variants that are unmutated. Elevations in Spike-specific TCR breadth and depth followed administration of two AZD1222 doses.

A single count supports this clone. Its antigen is unknown. The repertoire was sequenced with immunoSEQ multiplex PCR; TCRdb's copy has only in-frame clones and lacks some. This sample yields 150,000 to 200,000 clones, of which 85% to 90% are seen a single time; about 4.3% belongs to the top ten. Germline assignment: CDR1 SGHVS and CDR2 FNYEAQ. Trimming removed 5 bases from V and 2 bases from J; junction bases left unmatched: 10. The CDR3 totals 18 residues. This TCR was sampled from an adult who received the MenACWY meningococcal vaccine as a control. The chain employs TRBV7-6 and TRBJ2-3; 13 positions match TRBD2. Sequencing was performed on peripheral blood, taken 28 days after the second dose of the MenACWY control vaccine. The CDR3 here is CASSPRLLAGGDTDTQYF. In DNA form, the CDR3 reads TGTGCCAGCAGCCCGCGTCTACTAGCGGGAGGGGACACAGATACGCAGTATTTT.